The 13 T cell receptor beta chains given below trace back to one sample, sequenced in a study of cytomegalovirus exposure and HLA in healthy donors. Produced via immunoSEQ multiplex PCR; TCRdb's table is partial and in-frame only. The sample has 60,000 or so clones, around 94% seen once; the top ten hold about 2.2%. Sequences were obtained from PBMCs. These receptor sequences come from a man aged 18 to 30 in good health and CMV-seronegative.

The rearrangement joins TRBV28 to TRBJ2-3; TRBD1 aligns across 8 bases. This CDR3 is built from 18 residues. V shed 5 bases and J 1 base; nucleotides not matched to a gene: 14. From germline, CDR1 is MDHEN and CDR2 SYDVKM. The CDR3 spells CASSPSALTGVGTDTQYF. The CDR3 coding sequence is TGTGCCAGCAGTCCCTCCGCATTGACAGGGGTGGGCACAGATACGCAGTATTTT. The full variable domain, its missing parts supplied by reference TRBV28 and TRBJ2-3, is DVKVTQSSRYLVKRTGEKVFLECVQDMDHENMFWYRQDPGLGLRLIYFSYDVKMKEKGDIPEGYSVSREKKERFSLILESASTNQTSMYLCASSPSALTGVGTDTQYFGPGTRLTVL.

CDR3 sequence (DNA): TGTGCCAGCAGTCTTCAGGGGAACACCATATATTTT. It yields the protein CASSLQGNTIYF. This chain links TRBV28 with TRBJ1-3; possibly TRBD1 for D (6 bases). Germline V gene lookup returns CDR1 MDHEN and CDR2 SYDVKM. CDR3 size: 12 residues. V was trimmed by 5 bases and J by 7 bases, leaving 9 bases between them.

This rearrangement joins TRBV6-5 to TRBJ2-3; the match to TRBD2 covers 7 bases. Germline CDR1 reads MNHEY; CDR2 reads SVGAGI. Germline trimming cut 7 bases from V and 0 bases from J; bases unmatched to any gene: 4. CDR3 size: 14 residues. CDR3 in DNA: TGTGCCAGCAAGCGGGGAGCTAGCACAGATACGCAGTATTTT. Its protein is CASKRGASTDTQYF.

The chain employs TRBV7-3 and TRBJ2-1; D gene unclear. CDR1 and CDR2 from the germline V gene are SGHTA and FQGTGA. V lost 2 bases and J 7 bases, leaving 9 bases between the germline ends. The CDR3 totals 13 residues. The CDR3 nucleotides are TGTGCCAGCAGCTTAGGGCCCAGAAATGAGCAGTTCTTC. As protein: CASSLGPRNEQFF.

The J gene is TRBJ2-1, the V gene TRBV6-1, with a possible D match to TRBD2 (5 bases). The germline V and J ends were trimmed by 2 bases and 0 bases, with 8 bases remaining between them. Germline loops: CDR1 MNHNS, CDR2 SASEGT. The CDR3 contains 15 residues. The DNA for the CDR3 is TGTGCCAGCAGTGAATGGGAGAGCTCCTACAATGAGCAGTTCTTC. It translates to CASSEWESSYNEQFF.

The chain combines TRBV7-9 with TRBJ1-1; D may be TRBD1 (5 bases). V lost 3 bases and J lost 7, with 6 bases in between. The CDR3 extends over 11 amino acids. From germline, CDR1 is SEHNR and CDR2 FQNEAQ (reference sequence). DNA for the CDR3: TGTGCCAGCAGCTTTACAGGTGAAGCTTTCTTT. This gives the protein CASSFTGEAFF.

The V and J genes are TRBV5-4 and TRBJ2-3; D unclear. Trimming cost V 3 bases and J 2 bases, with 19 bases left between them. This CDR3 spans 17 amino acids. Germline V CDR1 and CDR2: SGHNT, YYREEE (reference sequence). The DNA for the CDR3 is TGTGCCAGCAGCTCAGGCATCGGCCCCGGAACCACAGATACGCAGTATTTT. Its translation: CASSSGIGPGTTDTQYF.

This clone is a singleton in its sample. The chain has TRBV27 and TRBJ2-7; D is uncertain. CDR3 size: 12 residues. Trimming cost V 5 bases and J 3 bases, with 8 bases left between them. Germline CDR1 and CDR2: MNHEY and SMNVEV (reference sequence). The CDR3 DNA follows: TGTGCCAGCAGTCGAGGCAGCTACGAGCAGTACTTC. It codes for CASSRGSYEQYF.

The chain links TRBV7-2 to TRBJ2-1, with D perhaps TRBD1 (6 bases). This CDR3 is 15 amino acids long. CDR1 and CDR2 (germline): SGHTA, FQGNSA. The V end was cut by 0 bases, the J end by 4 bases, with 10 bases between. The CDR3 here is CASSLAGGYYNEQFF. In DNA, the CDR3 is TGTGCCAGCAGCTTAGCAGGGGGTTATTACAATGAGCAGTTCTTC.

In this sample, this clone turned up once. As DNA, the CDR3 is TGTGCCAGCAGTGAAGGACAGCTGAACACTGAAGCTTTCTTT. Its protein product is CASSEGQLNTEAFF. The genes are TRBV6-4 and TRBJ1-1; weak D call: TRBD1 (6 bases). Germline CDR1 reads MRHNA; CDR2 reads SNTAGT. There are 14 residues in the CDR3. Trimming shortened V by 3 bases and J by 0 bases, and 8 bases separated the two germline ends.

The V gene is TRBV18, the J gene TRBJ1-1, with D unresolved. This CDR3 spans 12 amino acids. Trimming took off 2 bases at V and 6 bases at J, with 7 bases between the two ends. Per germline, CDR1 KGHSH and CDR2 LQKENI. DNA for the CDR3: TGTGCCAGCTCACCAGCGGCAGCTGAAGCTTTCTTT. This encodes CASSPAAAEAFF.

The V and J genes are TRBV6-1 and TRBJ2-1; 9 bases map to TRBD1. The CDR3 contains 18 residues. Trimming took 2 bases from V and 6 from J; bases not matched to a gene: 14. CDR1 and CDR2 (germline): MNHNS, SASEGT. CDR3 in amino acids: CASSEWDWYDRGVNEQFF. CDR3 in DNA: TGTGCCAGCAGTGAATGGGATTGGTACGACAGGGGGGTCAATGAGCAGTTCTTC.

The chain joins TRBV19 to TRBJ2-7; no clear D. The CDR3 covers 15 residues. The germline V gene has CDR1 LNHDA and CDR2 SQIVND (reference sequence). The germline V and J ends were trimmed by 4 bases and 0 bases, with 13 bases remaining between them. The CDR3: CASSNQASRSYEQYF. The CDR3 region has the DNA TGTGCCAGTAGTAATCAGGCATCCCGCTCCTACGAGCAGTACTTC.